This T cell receptor (beta chain) is from a study of T-cell reconstitution after alpha-beta-depleted transplantation in children. Researchers prepared the TCRbeta library using unique molecular identifiers, the study reports. One entry per CDR3 protein, called by TCRdb with MiXCR from the PCR reads. The sample contains a few hundred thousand distinct CDR3 sequences, about 24% of which appear only once. CDR1 LGHDT and CDR2 YNNKEL come from the germline V gene (reference sequence). V shed 4 bases and J 2 bases; nucleotides not matched to a gene: 1. The length of the CDR3 is 15 residues. This clonotype was seen many times.

The chain combines TRBV3-1 with TRBJ2-7; TRBD2 matches at 14 bases. The sequencing here drew on PBMCs, mostly from graft donor cells, taken 360 days after TCRalphabeta/CD19-depleted stem cell transplant. The receptor was derived from a female patient aged 2 to 10 who had a stem cell transplant for congenital amegakaryocytic thrombocytopenia, so the T cells may come from the graft donor. In nucleotides, the CDR3 is TGTGCCAGCAGCCGGACTAGCGGGGGGACCTACGAGCAGTACTTC. This translates into CASSRTSGGTYEQYF.